The TCR beta chain described here comes from a study of beta chain features in type 1 diabetes. There are 15 residues in the CDR3. Trimming cost V 6 bases and J 3 bases, with 15 bases left between them. Germline-derived CDR1 and CDR2 are KGHSH and LQKENI. Donors underwent one heparinised blood draw, 95 to 150 mL on average. Using CD45RO/CCR7/CD25/CD127/CD95/CD27, CD4+ naive, central memory, regulatory and stem cell-like memory cells were sorted. Expressed TCRB transcripts were sequenced, since all the RNA that had been isolated was reverse transcribed. TCRdb's copy holds only in-frame clones and misses some; the assay was immunoSEQ multiplex PCR. Here the sample spans 310,000 or so clones, approximately 11% being singletons.

The chain carries TRBV18 and TRBJ2-1, with D maybe TRBD1 (6 bases). The origin of this receptor is a woman in her twenties or thirties in good health. What was sequenced was naive CD4+ T cells from blood. This chain's CDR3 is CASSQGRDNYNEQFF. CDR3 nucleotide sequence: TGTGCCAGCTCGCAGGGACGGGACAACTACAATGAGCAGTTCTTC.